These 21 T cell receptor beta chains originate from one sample sequenced in a study of radiotherapy plus CTLA-4 blockade in lung cancer. TCRdb's table, derived via immunoSEQ multiplex PCR, lists solely in-frame clones and lacks some. The data show roughly 62,000 clones, around 77% seen once. Sample: peripheral blood, taken from a patient treated with radiotherapy plus ipilimumab. The receptors stem from a human donor with non-small cell lung cancer who had a complete response to radiotherapy plus ipilimumab.

J is TRBJ2-2 and V is TRBV2, with TRBD2 as a possible D gene (5 bases). CDR3 length equals 13 residues. Germline V gene sequence: CDR1 SNHLY, CDR2 FYNNEI. V dropped 5 bases and J dropped 8 bases, with 12 bases sitting between them. The CDR3 DNA is TGTGCCAGCAGTAAGGAGCGGCGGGGGGAGCTGTTTTTT. Translated, it gives CASSKERRGELFF.

The chain joins TRBV28 to TRBJ1-2; D remains unclear. V was cut by 3 bases and J by 3 bases, with 8 bases left in between. Germline CDR1 is MDHEN and CDR2 is SYDVKM. The CDR3 has 13 residues. This CDR3 reads CASSFPYYYGYTF. CDR3 DNA: TGTGCCAGCAGTTTCCCTTACTACTATGGCTACACCTTC.

V usage is TRBV5-4 and J usage is TRBJ2-3, with 10 bases fitting TRBD2. The length of the CDR3 is 17 residues. Germline trimming cut 2 bases from V and 3 bases from J; bases unmatched to any gene: 9. CDR1 and CDR2 (germline): SGHNT, YYREEE (reference sequence). CDR3 DNA: TGTGCCAGCAGCTTTGACCCTAGCGGGAGAAGGACAGATACGCAGTATTTT. Protein product: CASSFDPSGRRTDTQYF.

The CDR3, as DNA: TGTGCCAGCAGCCGCGGACTAGCGGGAGGGCCTACAGATACGCAGTATTTT. Translation: CASSRGLAGGPTDTQYF. V and J are TRBV7-3 and TRBJ2-3, with TRBD2 identical over 15 bases. The CDR3 is 17 amino acids. V trimming: 5 bases; J trimming: 3 bases; junction bases outside the gene matches: 6. Germline CDR1 SGHTA, CDR2 FQGTGA.

This clone was seen a handful of times. The V call is TRBV28, the J call TRBJ1-1; D is unclear. The CDR3 extends over 9 amino acids. Germline lookup yields CDR1 MDHEN and CDR2 SYDVKM. With 10 bases removed from V and 11 bases from J, the gap between germline ends came to 11 bases. The DNA for the CDR3 is TGTGCCACCAGATCTGGCGCTTTCTTT. Its translation: CATRSGAFF.

The rearrangement joins TRBV9 to TRBJ2-2; TRBD2 agrees at 10 bases. Germline values: CDR1 SGDLS, CDR2 YYNGEE. V dropped 4 bases and J dropped 3; count of bases not matched to a gene: 9. The CDR3 sequence is 17 residues long. The CDR3 sequence is CASSSPGTSVYTGELFF. CDR3 nucleotides: TGTGCCAGCAGCTCCCCCGGGACTAGCGTCTACACCGGGGAGCTGTTTTTT.

The V gene is TRBV7-9, the J gene TRBJ2-7; D uncertain. Trimming took 3 bases from V and 5 from J, leaving 5 bases between them. The germline V gene has CDR1 SEHNR and CDR2 FQNEAQ (reference sequence). The length of the CDR3 is 11 residues. CDR3 bases: TGTGCCAGCAGCTTCAACAACGAGCAGTACTTC. Translation: CASSFNNEQYF.

This clone was counted a few times. The J gene is TRBJ2-3, the V gene TRBV11-2; TRBD2 might be the D (6 bases). V dropped 5 bases and J dropped 5 bases, with 14 bases sitting between them. The CDR3 contains 14 residues. Germline CDR1 is SGHAT and CDR2 is FQNNGV. CDR3 DNA sequence: TGTGCCAGCAGCCGCGGTCCGGGGGAAGATACGCAGTATTTT. Translation gives CASSRGPGEDTQYF.

The chain is built from TRBV7-8 and TRBJ2-1; D perhaps matches TRBD2 (5 bases). Trimming left V 1 base short and J 9 bases short, with 7 bases between. This CDR3 has 12 residues. The V gene's germline CDR1 is SGHVS and CDR2 FQNEAQ. CDR3 region: CASSLERREQFF. For the CDR3, the DNA is TGTGCCAGCAGCTTAGAGCGGCGTGAGCAGTTCTTC.

This chain joins TRBV7-2 and TRBJ2-2, with 9 bases lining up with TRBD1. Germline V gives CDR1 SGHTA, CDR2 FQGNSA. The V gene end was trimmed by 4 bases and the J gene end by 4 bases; junction bases not matched to a gene: 10. This CDR3 has 17 residues. The CDR3 DNA reads as TGTGCCAGCAGCTCGAAAACAGGGGGCCAAAGCACCGGGGAGCTGTTTTTT. As protein: CASSSKTGGQSTGELFF.

The sample holds one count of this clone. The chain employs TRBV27 and TRBJ2-7; D may be TRBD1 (5 bases). The CDR3 is 14 amino acids. CDR1 and CDR2 from the germline V gene are MNHEY and SMNVEV (reference sequence). V was pared by 8 bases and J by 4 bases, with 18 bases between. The CDR3: CASGNRMYVYEQYF. CDR3 DNA sequence: TGTGCCAGCGGCAACAGGATGTACGTGTACGAGCAGTACTTC.

This chain links TRBV7-2 with TRBJ1-1; TRBD1 agrees at 10 bases. Germline CDR1 reads SGHTA; CDR2 reads FQGNSA. This CDR3 has 18 amino acids. Germline trimming cut 2 bases from V and 2 bases from J; bases unmatched to any gene: 11. CDR3: CASSLRGGTGALNTEAFF. In nucleotides, the CDR3 is TGTGCCAGCAGCTTACGTGGGGGGACAGGGGCACTAAACACTGAAGCTTTCTTT. The entire variable domain, with the rest obtained from reference TRBV7-2 and TRBJ1-1, is as follows: GAGVSQSPSNKVTEKGKDVELRCDPISGHTALYWYRQSLGQGLEFLIYFQGNSAPDKSGLPSDRFSAERTGGSVSTLTIQRTQQEDSAVYLCASSLRGGTGALNTEAFFGQGTRLTVV.

The genes are TRBV6-6 and TRBJ2-3; D is perhaps TRBD2 (6 bases). V was trimmed by 6 bases and J by 2 bases, leaving 15 bases between them. Germline assignment: CDR1 MNHNY and CDR2 SVGAGI (reference sequence). The CDR3 contains 15 residues. CDR3 residues: CASRARGLLTDTQYF. CDR3 DNA: TGTGCCAGCAGGGCGCGGGGTTTACTCACAGATACGCAGTATTTT.

The chain uses TRBV6-1 and TRBJ2-1; D may be TRBD2 (5 bases). V was pared by 7 bases and J by 5 bases, with 6 bases between. This CDR3 has 11 residues. The germline V gene has CDR1 MNHNS and CDR2 SASEGT. The CDR3: CASTGNNEQFF. The DNA of the CDR3 is TGTGCCAGCACCGGGAACAATGAGCAGTTCTTC.

The chain links TRBV6-1 to TRBJ1-4; D call uncertain. This CDR3 has 18 residues. Germline V CDR1 and CDR2: MNHNS, SASEGT. Trimming pared 0 bases from V and 0 bases from J, leaving 14 bases between. The CDR3: CASSEAAVGWATNEKLFF. The CDR3 DNA reads as TGTGCCAGCAGTGAAGCCGCGGTGGGTTGGGCAACTAATGAAAAACTGTTTTTT.

The V and J genes are TRBV14 and TRBJ1-1; no clear D gene. The CDR3 runs to 14 residues. Trimming shortened V by 1 base and J by 0 bases, and 6 bases separated the two germline ends. Germline V CDR1 and CDR2: SGHDN, FVKESK. This CDR3 reads CASSQAGMNTEAFF. CDR3 coding DNA: TGTGCCAGCAGCCAAGCGGGGATGAACACTGAAGCTTTCTTT.

V gene TRBV5-1 combines with J gene TRBJ2-5, with D possibly being TRBD2 (6 bases). The assigned J gene may be wrong: the sequence end matches TRBJ2-7 better. This CDR3 region has 15 residues. From germline, CDR1 is SGHRS and CDR2 YFSETQ. The CDR3 protein is CASSLSGVSSYEQYF. The DNA for the CDR3 is TGCGCCAGCAGCTTGTCGGGGGTAAGCTCCTACGAGCAGTACTTC.

This clone showed up just once. The chain carries TRBV18 and TRBJ1-2; D gene unclear. Trimming shortened V by 4 bases and J by 14 bases, and 17 bases separated the two germline ends. The CDR3 is made up of 12 amino acids. Germline-derived CDR1 and CDR2 are KGHSH and LQKENI. The CDR3 coding sequence is TGTGCCAGCTCACTCGATCGGGAGGAGGCGACCTTC. This encodes CASSLDREEATF.

The V call is TRBV6-5, the J call TRBJ2-3, with 7 positions matching TRBD2. The CDR3 spans 15 residues. The trim removed 6 bases at V and 4 bases at J, leaving 10 bases unmatched. Per germline, CDR1 MNHEY and CDR2 SVGAGI. In DNA form, the CDR3 reads TGTGCCAGCAGCCGCGGGGGTGCGGGCCCAGATACGCAGTATTTT. Protein sequence: CASSRGGAGPDTQYF.

The chain is built from TRBV19 and TRBJ2-1, with TRBD2 matching 11 bases. The V gene end was trimmed by 6 bases and the J gene end by 7 bases; junction bases not matched to a gene: 14. This CDR3 spans 17 amino acids. CDR1 is LNHDA, CDR2 SQIVND, per germline (reference sequence). The CDR3 bases are TGTGCCAGTAGCTTTAGCGGGGGGGCCTATTCGTGGAATGAGCAGTTCTTC. It codes for CASSFSGGAYSWNEQFF.

J is TRBJ2-7 and V is TRBV12-5; D may be TRBD2 (5 bases). Germline assignment: CDR1 LGHNT and CDR2 FRNRAP. This CDR3 has 13 amino acids. V lost 2 bases to trimming and J lost 2 bases, with 7 bases between them. CDR3 coding DNA: TGTGCTAGTGGTTTGTACGGGACCTACGAGCAGTACTTC. Translation: CASGLYGTYEQYF. The variable domain in full, completed from reference TRBV12-5 and TRBJ2-7, reads DARVTQTPRHKVTEMGQEVTMRCQPILGHNTVFWYRQTMMQGLELLAYFRNRAPLDDSGMPKDRFSAEMPDATLATLKIQPSEPRDSAVYFCASGLYGTYEQYFGPGTRLTVT.